This passage covers 21 T cell receptor beta chains from one sample sequenced in a study of blood T cell repertoires in COVID-19. Repertoires were generated with immunoSEQ multiplex PCR, while TCRdb's copy carries only in-frame clones and drops some. The data show under 150,000 clones, 80% to 90% seen once. Sequenced material: peripheral blood. These receptors all come from a man older than 75 with active or convalescent COVID-19.

This chain links TRBV7-3 with TRBJ1-1, with D tentatively TRBD1 (6 bases). Trimming removed 4 bases at V and 1 base at J, with 7 bases between. Germline CDR1 reads SGHTA; CDR2 reads FQGTGA. The CDR3 totals 13 residues. CDR3 in DNA: TGTGCCAGCAGCTGGGGACAGAACACTGAAGCTTTCTTT. Translation: CASSWGQNTEAFF.

The genes are TRBV3-1 (or the pseudogene TRBV3-2) and TRBJ2-3; 8 bases align to TRBD2. The CDR3 contains 16 residues. Germline V gene sequence: CDR1 LGHDT, CDR2 YNNKEL (reference sequence). The ends lost 0 bases at V and 0 bases at J; junction bases unmatched: 2. The CDR3: CASSQEASGSTDTQYF. CDR3 DNA sequence: TGTGCCAGCAGCCAAGAGGCTAGCGGGAGCACAGATACGCAGTATTTT.

A few counts support this clone. The rearrangement uses TRBV2 and TRBJ1-2; possibly TRBD1 for D (6 bases). The CDR3 is made up of 12 amino acids. Trimming cost V 10 bases and J 4 bases, with 13 bases left between them. CDR1 is SNHLY and CDR2 is FYNNEI in the germline V gene. Written as DNA, the CDR3 is TGTGCCACCCACCCGGACAGCTATGGCTACACCTTC. Its protein is CATHPDSYGYTF.

The chain links TRBV5-1 to TRBJ1-6; perhaps TRBD1 as D (5 bases). The CDR3 spans 14 residues. The V gene lost 4 bases and the J gene lost 7 bases, with 12 bases spanning the gap. Germline lookup yields CDR1 SGHRS and CDR2 YFSETQ. DNA for the CDR3: TGCGCCAGCAGCAAAGGGGATCCGAATTCACCCCTCCACTTT. Its translation: CASSKGDPNSPLHF.

This chain connects TRBV5-5 to TRBJ1-5, with a tentative D call TRBD1 (5 bases). CDR1 and CDR2 from the germline V gene are SGHKS and YYEKEE (reference sequence). The V end was cut by 7 bases, the J end by 5 bases, with 28 bases between. The CDR3 runs to 18 residues. CDR3 loop: CASLLRQLRLRGDQPQHF. The CDR3 DNA sequence: TGTGCCAGCCTCCTTAGACAGCTAAGGTTGCGCGGGGATCAGCCCCAGCATTTT.

The chain is built from TRBV28 and TRBJ1-2, with D perhaps TRBD1 (5 bases). CDR1 is MDHEN, CDR2 SYDVKM, per germline. This CDR3 region has 14 residues. The ends were cut back, 2 bases at V and 6 bases at J, with 13 bases in the middle. The CDR3 here is CASSLQGLFNGYTF. The CDR3 DNA sequence: TGTGCCAGCAGTTTACAGGGCCTCTTTAATGGCTACACCTTC.

V is TRBV19 and J is TRBJ2-2; 9 bases are shared with TRBD1. The CDR3 extends over 17 amino acids. Germline values: CDR1 LNHDA, CDR2 SQIVND (reference sequence). V lost 6 bases, J lost 4 bases, and 12 bases stayed unmatched. The CDR3 spells CASSVWVGTGLTGELFF. CDR3 nucleotide sequence: TGTGCCAGTAGCGTATGGGTGGGGACAGGGCTCACCGGGGAGCTGTTTTTT.

V and J are TRBV30 and TRBJ2-1, with D perhaps TRBD1 (6 bases). Trimming stripped 0 bases from V and 10 bases from J, with 10 bases between. This CDR3 region has 12 residues. Germline lookup yields CDR1 GTSNPN and CDR2 SVGIG (reference sequence). CDR3 sequence: CAWSVQGGEQFF. Here the CDR3 DNA reads TGTGCCTGGAGTGTACAGGGTGGCGAGCAGTTCTTC.

The J gene is TRBJ1-6, the V gene TRBV9; a possible D gene is TRBD1 (5 bases). Germline V gives CDR1 SGDLS, CDR2 YYNGEE. V was clipped by 4 bases and J by 0 bases, with 14 bases between them. The CDR3 length is 17 residues. The chain's CDR3 is CASSSLAGPSYNSPLHF. In DNA form, the CDR3 reads TGTGCCAGCAGCTCCCTCGCGGGGCCCTCCTATAATTCACCCCTCCACTTT. The variable domain in full, with the rest retrieved from reference TRBV9 and TRBJ1-6, is DSGVTQTPKHLITATGQRVTLRCSPRSGDLSVYWYQQSLDQGLQFLIQYYNGEERAKGNILERFSAQQFPDLHSELNLSSLELGDSALYFCASSSLAGPSYNSPLHFGNGTRLTVT.

A single count supports this clone. The V gene is TRBV12-5, the J gene TRBJ2-3, with TRBD2 matching over 16 bases. Per germline, CDR1 LGHNT and CDR2 FRNRAP. The J segment lost 3 bases and the V segment lost 2 bases, leaving 5 bases of the junction unmatched. This CDR3 has 18 amino acids. The CDR3 region has the DNA TGTGCTAGTGGTTTGAGGGGACTAGCGGGGGGGCCAACAGATACGCAGTATTTT. It translates to CASGLRGLAGGPTDTQYF. Drawing the rest from reference TRBV12-5 and TRBJ2-3, the complete variable domain is DARVTQTPRHKVTEMGQEVTMRCQPILGHNTVFWYRQTMMQGLELLAYFRNRAPLDDSGMPKDRFSAEMPDATLATLKIQPSEPRDSAVYFCASGLRGLAGGPTDTQYFGPGTRLTVL.

In this sample, this clone turned up a few times. V usage is TRBV23-1 and J usage is TRBJ2-5, with 9 bases that match TRBD1. TRBV23-1 is treated as an ORF (open reading frame) with a function not yet certain. V shed 0 bases and J 5 bases; nucleotides not matched to a gene: 16. The CDR3 is made up of 19 amino acids. The CDR3 DNA is TGCGCCAGCAGTCAATCCTTGGTCGGGACAGGGTTGAGTTTGGAGACCCAGTACTTC. Its translation: CASSQSLVGTGLSLETQYF.

This chain uses TRBV5-1 with TRBJ1-5; a weak D match, TRBD1 (5 bases). Germline V gives CDR1 SGHRS, CDR2 YFSETQ. The CDR3 length is 15 residues. V was pared by 2 bases and J by 0 bases, with 9 bases between. In nucleotides, the CDR3 is TGCGCCAGCAGCTTCGCAGGGCTTAGCAATCAGCCCCAGCATTTT. It codes for CASSFAGLSNQPQHF. Based on the CDR3 plus reference TRBV5-1 and TRBJ1-5, the full variable domain is KAGVTQTPRYLIKTRGQQVTLSCSPISGHRSVSWYQQTPGQGLQFLFEYFSETQRNKGNFPGRFSGRQFSNSRSEMNVSTLELGDSALYLCASSFAGLSNQPQHFGDGTRLSIL.

The J gene is TRBJ2-4, the V gene TRBV20-1; TRBD1 aligns across 7 bases. Germline assignment: CDR1 DFQATT and CDR2 SNEGSKA (reference sequence). The CDR3 covers 14 residues. V was pared by 3 bases and J by 7 bases, with 9 bases of the junction left unmatched. The CDR3 DNA reads as TGCAGTGCTAGTCGGCCAGGGACAGTTAACATTCAGTACTTC. Its translation: CSASRPGTVNIQYF.

The V gene is TRBV30, the J gene TRBJ1-1, with unresolved D. V gave up 2 bases and J gave up 3 bases, with 10 bases separating them. Germline CDR1 reads GTSNPN; CDR2 reads SVGIG (reference sequence). This CDR3 region has 13 residues. The CDR3 here is CAWSRGSDTEAFF. In DNA form, the CDR3 reads TGTGCCTGGAGTAGAGGGTCCGACACTGAAGCTTTCTTT.

This rearrangement joins TRBV12-5 to TRBJ2-7, with TRBD1 identical over 10 bases. In germline, CDR1 is LGHNT, CDR2 FRNRAP. Trimming cost V 6 bases and J 5 bases; bases outside gene matches: 7. The CDR3 is 14 residues long. The CDR3 here is CASGSGTGVHEQYF. CDR3 bases: TGTGCTAGTGGATCCGGGACAGGGGTCCACGAGCAGTACTTC.

The V call is TRBV6-6, the J call TRBJ2-7; 7 nucleotides match TRBD1. V was clipped by 5 bases and J by 3 bases; unmatched bases: 7. The CDR3 covers 14 residues. CDR1 is MNHNY and CDR2 is SVGAGI in the germline V gene (reference sequence). CDR3 region: CASSPGTVNYEQYF. The CDR3, as DNA: TGTGCCAGCAGTCCCGGGACAGTTAACTACGAGCAGTACTTC.

The chain employs TRBV5-1 and TRBJ2-7, with D possibly being TRBD2 (6 bases). The germline V gene encodes CDR1 SGHRS and CDR2 YFSETQ. CDR3 length: 14 residues. V gave up 3 bases and J gave up 4 bases, with 14 bases separating them. The CDR3 loop reads CASSSGTLLYEQYF. DNA for the CDR3: TGCGCCAGCAGCTCCGGGACTCTGTTGTACGAGCAGTACTTC.

The J gene is TRBJ2-1, the V gene TRBV7-2, with D perhaps matching TRBD2 (7 bases). Germline CDR1 reads SGHTA; CDR2 reads FQGNSA. Deletions cut 0 bases from V and 6 bases from J, with 12 bases between. The length of the CDR3 is 15 residues. The CDR3 DNA is TGTGCCAGCAGCTTAGCGGGGGGGCCGTTCAATGAGCAGTTCTTC. It codes for CASSLAGGPFNEQFF.

The chain combines TRBV18 with TRBJ1-1; D call uncertain. The CDR3 loop spans 15 amino acids. Germline CDR1 and CDR2: KGHSH and LQKENI. V was cut by 3 bases and J by 0 bases, with 11 bases left in between. The CDR3 coding sequence is TGTGCCAGCTCACCTCCGACTGCCATGAACACTGAAGCTTTCTTT. It is translated as CASSPPTAMNTEAFF. The whole variable domain, remainder taken from reference TRBV18 and TRBJ1-1, is NAGVMQNPRHLVRRRGQEARLRCSPMKGHSHVYWYRQLPEEGLKFMVYLQKENIIDESGMPKERFSAEFPKEGPSILRIQQVVRGDSAAYFCASSPPTAMNTEAFFGQGTRLTVV.

The gene calls are TRBV19 and TRBJ1-2; 7 nucleotides line up with TRBD1. The V gene end was trimmed by 6 bases and the J gene end by 8 bases; junction bases not matched to a gene: 9. Germline V gene sequence: CDR1 LNHDA, CDR2 SQIVND (reference sequence). The CDR3 spans 13 residues. CDR3 in DNA: TGTGCCAGTAGACGACAGGGACTTGGAGGCTACACCTTC. This gives the protein CASRRQGLGGYTF.

This chain connects TRBV21-1 to TRBJ2-2; the D call in the table, TRBD1, was not verified against the DNA. TRBV21-1 is listed as a pseudogene. This CDR3 region has 16 residues. This CDR3 is CASGIHPGVGSGELFF. The CDR3 DNA follows: TGTGCCAGCGGCATACACCCAGGGGTGGGCTCCGGGGAGCTGTTTTTT.